Here is one TCR beta chain with its context. This clone's antigen is unknown. Nothing much larger sits one base from this clone, and base qualities are not available. This sample was included in a study of blood T cell repertoires in COVID-19 (dated by TCRdb to the early 2020s). The study in broad terms: Samples covering the acute and convalescent phases of COVID-19 were provided by collaborators in the United States, Italy and Spain. A freely available public database, intended as a resource for researchers studying the immune response to SARS-CoV-2, is where the repertoires were released. The dataset comprised deeply sampled blood TCRbeta repertoires from subjects exposed to, actively infected with, or recovered from COVID-19. The sample metadata nearly always contained a de-identified subject ID, COVID-19 status, age in years and sex. Samples were obtained from the ongoing ImmuneRACE study (first 160 participants) and from about 1,300 subjects provided by 6 global collaborators. Where available, HLA class I and class II types were taken from metadata supplied by the sample provider and were not determined by assay-based typing. The prospective study material was composed of cDNA or gDNA derived from T cells, B-cell-depleted T cells, or PBMCs. On the study overall, not on this receptor specifically: The amount of clinical and demographic metadata varied by source and participant and was provided uncurated.

Whole blood was collected in K2EDTA tubes by collaborating institutions according to the institutions' own protocols. Collaborator samples were shipped for TCRbeta analysis as frozen whole blood, isolated PBMCs, or DNA extracted from either sample type. TCRbeta CDR3 regions were amplified from genomic DNA using the immunoSEQ Assay, a bias-controlled multiplex PCR. The study's processing was this. Within the assay, amplification of reference gene primers was used to estimate how many nucleated cells each sample contained. Sequence reads were collapsed and filtered to measure the absolute abundance of every unique TCRbeta CDR3 rearrangement. Productive Simpson clonality was computed per sample as the square root of Simpson's diversity index over productive rearrangements. TCRdb obtained this table from immuneACCESS and retained in-frame rearrangements with V and J assigned. These tables miss some clones; where compared with another copy, unresolved V genes account for less than half of the shortfall, and the remainder is unexplained. That table is the source of V, J and clone size, and D and trimming were worked out from the DNA. The sample data list about 110,000 clones, and 84% of these were observed just once. Clones ranked in the top ten supply around 8% of the sample.

Trimming takes 3 bases off V and 5 bases off J; junction bases not matched to a gene: 8. CDR3 length: 15 amino acids, cysteine to phenylalanine. Only the CDR3 region is kept as DNA, spanning 45 bases read in frame from base 1. Per the germline V gene, SGHTA is the CDR1 and FQGNSA is the CDR2. The sequence is built from TRBV7-2 and TRBJ2-7, with 9 junctional bases fitting TRBD1. The sample comprised peripheral blood. This clonotype originated in a middle-aged woman with acute or convalescent COVID-19. Read as DNA, the sequence is TGTGCCAGCAGCTTCGGGACAGGGTACGTGAACGAGCAGTACTTC. Translated, it reads CASSFGTGYVNEQYF. Here the CDR3 is joined to the reference TRBV7-2 and TRBJ2-7 genes, and the full variable domain is: GAGVSQSPSNKVTEKGKDVELRCDPISGHTALYWYRQSLGQGLEFLIYFQGNSAPDKSGLPSDRFSAERTGGSVSTLTIQRTQQEDSAVYLCASSFGTGYVNEQYFGPGTRLTVT.